This T cell receptor (beta chain) was profiled in a study of T cell responses to AZD1222 COVID-19 vaccine. Germline CDR1 MGHRA, CDR2 YSYEKL. V lost 0 bases, J lost 1 base, and 13 bases lay in between. The CDR3 has 18 residues. Notes on this clone: The antigen remains undetermined.

Measured with immunoSEQ multiplex PCR; TCRdb has only the in-frame clones, and not every one. The sample has approximately 130,000 clones, over 75% seen once. Notes on the study in general: After the peak T cell response, and only then, were repertoires sampled.

The specimen comprised peripheral blood, sampled 28 days after the second dose of the MenACWY control vaccine. The chain carries TRBV4-1 and TRBJ2-6; the D gene is possibly TRBD1 (5 bases). This receptor was obtained from an adult who received the MenACWY meningococcal vaccine as a control. The DNA for the CDR3 is TGCGCCAGCAGCCAAGATTCAGGGTTAGGTTCTGGGGCCAACGTCCTGACTTTC. Its translation: CASSQDSGLGSGANVLTF.